These 23 T cell receptor beta chains came from one sample sequenced in a study of blood T cell repertoires in COVID-19. Clones were read by immunoSEQ multiplex PCR, and TCRdb kept only the in-frame ones, dropping some. Of approximately 350,000 clones in the sample, about 88% were seen once. The specimen was PBMCs or T cells enriched from blood (not recorded which). The receptors were sampled from a woman under 40 who had recovered from COVID-19.

V gene TRBV5-1 combines with J gene TRBJ2-7; 8 positions match TRBD2. The germline gives CDR1 SGHRS, CDR2 YFSETQ. The CDR3 contains 14 residues. The V gene end was trimmed by 4 bases and the J gene end by 1 base; junction bases not matched to a gene: 4. The CDR3 region is CASSVTSASYEQYF. CDR3 DNA sequence: TGCGCCAGCAGCGTGACTAGCGCTTCCTACGAGCAGTACTTC.

This clone was observed a few times. This chain connects TRBV7-9 to TRBJ1-4; D is uncertain. V lost 0 bases, J lost 0 bases, and 14 bases lay in between. The CDR3 spans 18 residues. Per the germline V gene, CDR1 is SEHNR and CDR2 is FQNEAQ (reference sequence). The CDR3 reads CASSLALRADATNEKLFF. In DNA, the CDR3 is TGTGCCAGCAGCTTAGCCCTGCGGGCGGATGCAACTAATGAAAAACTGTTTTTT.

This sequence joins TRBV3-1 (or the pseudogene TRBV3-2) and TRBJ2-1, with TRBD1 identical over 8 bases. Germline CDR1 is LGHDT and CDR2 is YNNKEL (reference sequence). The CDR3 is 14 amino acids. Trimming removed 4 bases from V and 7 bases from J; junction bases left unmatched: 6. The CDR3 coding sequence is TGTGCCAGCAGCCTGGGACAGGTATTGAATGAGCAGTTCTTC. It translates to CASSLGQVLNEQFF.

This clone appeared once. The chain has TRBV5-1 and TRBJ2-1; the match to TRBD2 covers 8 bases. The ends lost 0 bases at V and 7 bases at J; junction bases unmatched: 6. The length of the CDR3 is 15 residues. Per germline, CDR1 SGHRS and CDR2 YFSETQ. The CDR3 loop is CASSLAGGPTNEQFF. The CDR3 nucleotides read TGCGCCAGCAGCTTGGCGGGAGGGCCCACGAATGAGCAGTTCTTC.

This clone was picked up one time. The chain is built from TRBV4-1 and TRBJ1-5; D unresolved. Trimming left V 0 bases short and J 9 bases short, with 6 bases between. The CDR3 has 12 amino acids. CDR1 MGHRA and CDR2 YSYEKL come from the germline V gene. The DNA of the CDR3 is TGCGCCAGCAGCCAAGATGGCGGGCCCCAGCATTTT. Its translation is CASSQDGGPQHF.

The chain joins TRBV7-3 to TRBJ1-1; TRBD1 agrees at 7 bases. The germline V gene encodes CDR1 SGHTA and CDR2 FQGTGA. This CDR3 contains 13 residues. Unmatched junction bases numbered 4, after V lost 5 bases and J lost 4 bases. The CDR3 spells CASSLSGGTEAFF. CDR3 bases: TGTGCCAGCAGCCTCTCAGGGGGCACTGAAGCTTTCTTT. The full variable domain, its missing parts supplied by reference TRBV7-3 and TRBJ1-1, is GAGVSQTPSNKVTEKGKYVELRCDPISGHTALYWYRQSLGQGPEFLIYFQGTGAADDSGLPNDRFFAVRPEGSVSTLKIQRTERGDSAVYLCASSLSGGTEAFFGQGTRLTVV.

The chain uses TRBV13 and TRBJ2-7; 7 bases align to TRBD1. Germline V CDR1 and CDR2: PRHDT, FYEKMQ (reference sequence). This CDR3 comprises 15 residues. V trimming: 4 bases; J trimming: 4 bases; junction bases outside the gene matches: 10. CDR3 in DNA: TGTGCCAGCAGCTCGATAAACACAGGGGAATACGAGCAGTACTTC. Protein product: CASSSINTGEYEQYF.

On this clone itself: This sample also contains other DNA sequences that code for the same CDR3. The chain couples TRBV24-1 to TRBJ2-1; 13 bases are a match to TRBD2. Germline CDR1 reads KGHDR; CDR2 reads SFDVKD. This CDR3 has 16 residues. Germline trimming cut 3 bases from V and 6 bases from J; bases unmatched to any gene: 4. The CDR3 loop is CATSDPGTSGINEQFF. The CDR3 DNA sequence: TGTGCCACCAGTGATCCCGGGACTAGCGGGATCAATGAGCAGTTCTTC.

This sequence joins TRBV5-1 and TRBJ1-1, with 8 nucleotides matching TRBD1. V lost 5 bases, J lost 4 bases, and 10 bases stayed unmatched. The germline V gene has CDR1 SGHRS and CDR2 YFSETQ. This CDR3 is built from 15 residues. CDR3 nucleotide sequence: TGCGCCAGCAGTGAGGCAGGGGGCGTTGGCACTGAAGCTTTCTTT. It yields the protein CASSEAGGVGTEAFF.

The J gene is TRBJ1-2, the V gene TRBV6-5; D is perhaps TRBD1 (6 bases). This CDR3 comprises 12 residues. Germline V gene data show CDR1 as MNHEY and CDR2 as SVGAGI. V was shortened by 3 bases and J by 5 bases, with 7 bases between the two germline ends. The CDR3 protein is CASSYQGYGYTF. The DNA for the CDR3 is TGTGCCAGCAGTTATCAGGGGTATGGCTACACCTTC.

The gene calls are TRBV9 and TRBJ2-2, with 8 bases lining up with TRBD1. V shed 0 bases, J shed 0 bases, and the junction held 4 bases outside the gene matches. CDR3 size: 17 residues. The germline V gene encodes CDR1 SGDLS and CDR2 YYNGEE. The CDR3 region has the DNA TGTGCCAGCAGCGTAGCTGGGACAGGTTCGAACACCGGGGAGCTGTTTTTT. Translated: CASSVAGTGSNTGELFF.

This clone appeared once. The chain carries TRBV5-1 and TRBJ1-1; a weak D match, TRBD1 (5 bases). This CDR3 is built from 15 residues. Per the germline V gene, CDR1 is SGHRS and CDR2 is YFSETQ. The V and J ends lost 0 bases and 2 bases respectively, with 11 bases between them. The CDR3 bases are TGCGCCAGCAGCTTGGGGCTCGGACAAAACACTGAAGCTTTCTTT. This sequence encodes CASSLGLGQNTEAFF.

J is TRBJ1-1 and V is TRBV27, with TRBD1 as a possible D gene (5 bases). Germline V lookup: CDR1 MNHEY, CDR2 SMNVEV (reference sequence). The length of the CDR3 is 13 residues. Trimming removed 5 bases at V and 4 bases at J, with 11 bases between. The CDR3 loop is CASSPREGTEAFF. For the CDR3, the DNA is TGTGCCAGCAGTCCCAGGGAGGGCACTGAAGCTTTCTTT.

This chain connects TRBV7-9 to TRBJ2-2; possibly TRBD2 for D (5 bases). The CDR3 loop spans 16 amino acids. Germline V gene sequence: CDR1 SEHNR, CDR2 FQNEAQ (reference sequence). Trimming stripped 1 base from V and 7 bases from J, with 16 bases between. CDR3 amino acids: CASSLGVGALIGELFF. CDR3 nucleotide sequence: TGTGCCAGCAGCTTAGGGGTGGGAGCGCTGATCGGGGAGCTGTTTTTT.

The J gene is TRBJ1-6, the V gene TRBV5-6; D remains unclear. Germline values: CDR1 SGHDT, CDR2 YYEEEE. V was cut by 0 bases and J by 1 base, with 11 bases left in between. The CDR3 runs to 17 residues. CDR3 in amino acids: CASSLGTAGSYNSPLHF. For the CDR3, the DNA is TGTGCCAGCAGCTTGGGAACAGCTGGGTCCTATAATTCACCCCTCCACTTT. The entire variable domain, with the rest obtained from reference TRBV5-6 and TRBJ1-6, is as follows: DAGVTQSPTHLIKTRGQQVTLRCSPKSGHDTVSWYQQALGQGPQFIFQYYEEEERQRGNFPDRFSGHQFPNYSSELNVNALLLGDSALYLCASSLGTAGSYNSPLHFGNGTRLTVT.

This sequence joins TRBV6-5 and TRBJ1-1; TRBD1 matches 7 bases. Germline V gives CDR1 MNHEY, CDR2 SVGAGI. The CDR3 runs to 13 residues. V lost 1 base and J lost 5; bases outside the gene matches: 1. The CDR3 bases are TGTGCCAGCAGTTACTGGGACAGAACTGAAGCTTTCTTT. This encodes CASSYWDRTEAFF.

The chain has TRBV27 and TRBJ1-1, with D perhaps matching TRBD1 (5 bases). Deletions cut 6 bases from V and 5 bases from J, with 19 bases between. CDR1 is MNHEY, CDR2 SMNVEV, per germline (reference sequence). The CDR3 loop spans 15 amino acids. CDR3 DNA sequence: TGTGCCAGCAGCCTAGGCGGGGGGGTTTCGACTGAAGCTTTCTTT. This codes for CASSLGGGVSTEAFF.

The rearrangement joins TRBV11-2 to TRBJ1-6, with D unresolved. The CDR3 runs to 14 residues. CDR1 is SGHAT and CDR2 is FQNNGV in the germline V gene. Trimming shortened V by 3 bases and J by 9 bases, and 12 bases separated the two germline ends. The DNA for the CDR3 is TGTGCCAGCAGCTTGGAGGGCGAAGGTTCACCCCTCCACTTT. It specifies CASSLEGEGSPLHF. Full variable domain (missing parts from reference TRBV11-2 and TRBJ1-6): EAGVAQSPRYKIIEKRQSVAFWCNPISGHATLYWYQQILGQGPKLLIQFQNNGVVDDSQLPKDRFSAERLKGVDSTLKIQPAKLEDSAVYLCASSLEGEGSPLHFGNGTRLTVT.

The gene calls are TRBV5-1 and TRBJ1-4; 8 bases fit TRBD1. The germline CDR1 and CDR2 sequences are SGHRS and YFSETQ. CDR3 size: 14 residues. V was pared by 4 bases and J by 8 bases, with 7 bases of the junction left unmatched. The CDR3 spells CASSLRQGKEKLFF. The CDR3 region has the DNA TGCGCCAGCAGCCTCCGACAGGGGAAAGAAAAACTGTTTTTT.

V usage is TRBV13 and J usage is TRBJ1-2; no clear D. CDR3 length: 13 residues. Germline CDR1 reads PRHDT; CDR2 reads FYEKMQ (reference sequence). V gave up 5 bases and J gave up 5 bases, with 12 bases separating them. The CDR3 DNA is TGTGCCAGCAGCCCAACCGGGTCTTATGGCTACACCTTC. Its protein product is CASSPTGSYGYTF.

The chain combines TRBV5-1 with TRBJ1-1; a possible D gene is TRBD1 (6 bases). The germline CDR1 and CDR2 sequences are SGHRS and YFSETQ. CDR3 length: 14 residues. The V end was cut by 4 bases, the J end by 1 base, with 11 bases between. CDR3 sequence reads: CASSMGHTNTEAFF. The DNA of the CDR3 is TGCGCCAGCAGCATGGGACATACGAACACTGAAGCTTTCTTT.

The CDR3 loop is CASSPWDRGSSPLHF. The CDR3 DNA is TGTGCCAGCTCACCATGGGACAGGGGTTCTTCACCCCTCCACTTT. The chain is built from TRBV18 and TRBJ1-6; 10 nucleotides match TRBD1. CDR1 KGHSH and CDR2 LQKENI come from the germline V gene. V shed 2 bases and J 9 bases; nucleotides not matched to a gene: 4. This CDR3 spans 15 amino acids.

The chain employs TRBV15 and TRBJ1-5; TRBD1 is a possible D gene (5 bases). Germline values: CDR1 LNHNV, CDR2 YYDKDF (reference sequence). CDR3 length equals 15 residues. The V end lost 1 base, the J end lost 4 bases, and 11 bases lay between the germline ends. The chain's CDR3 is CATSRVGAGNQPQHF. CDR3 DNA: TGTGCCACCAGCAGAGTAGGGGCGGGGAATCAGCCCCAGCATTTT.